This T cell receptor (beta chain) is from a study of Ad26.COV2.S vaccination and SARS-CoV-2 variants. V lost 5 bases to trimming and J lost 1 base, with 13 bases between them. This CDR3 comprises 15 residues. Germline CDR1 is SEHNR and CDR2 is FQNEAQ (reference sequence). Sequenced by immunoSEQ multiplex PCR; TCRdb stores in-frame clones only, minus some. Altogether more than 300,000 clones are present, about 86% being singletons, with the ten largest covering under 2%. Regarding treatment: about 20 received Ad26.COV2.S at low or high dose, single or two shots; roughly 5 received placebo; per-sample allocation not given. The investigators took samples on day 63 after the first vaccine or placebo injection. General study findings and limits: Individuals receiving vaccine had higher spike-specific TCR breadth than placebo recipients did.

Of note for this clone: Its specificity is not known.

This TCR came from a person aged 18 to 59 who received the Ad26.COV2.S COVID-19 vaccine or a placebo. Sequences were derived from peripheral blood, sampled in a trial of Ad26.COV2.S vaccine versus placebo. V and J are TRBV7-9 and TRBJ2-3; D is tentatively TRBD1 or TRBD2 (5 bases each). CDR3 coding DNA: TGTGCCAGCAGCCTTAACGTGGGGGGCACAGATACGCAGTATTTT. Translation gives CASSLNVGGTDTQYF. The complete variable domain, with remaining parts taken from reference TRBV7-9 and TRBJ2-3, reads DTGVSQNPRHKITKRGQNVTFRCDPISEHNRLYWYRQTLGQGPEFLTYFQNEAQLEKSRLLSDRFSAERPKGSFSTLEIQRTEQGDSAMYLCASSLNVGGTDTQYFGPGTRLTVL.